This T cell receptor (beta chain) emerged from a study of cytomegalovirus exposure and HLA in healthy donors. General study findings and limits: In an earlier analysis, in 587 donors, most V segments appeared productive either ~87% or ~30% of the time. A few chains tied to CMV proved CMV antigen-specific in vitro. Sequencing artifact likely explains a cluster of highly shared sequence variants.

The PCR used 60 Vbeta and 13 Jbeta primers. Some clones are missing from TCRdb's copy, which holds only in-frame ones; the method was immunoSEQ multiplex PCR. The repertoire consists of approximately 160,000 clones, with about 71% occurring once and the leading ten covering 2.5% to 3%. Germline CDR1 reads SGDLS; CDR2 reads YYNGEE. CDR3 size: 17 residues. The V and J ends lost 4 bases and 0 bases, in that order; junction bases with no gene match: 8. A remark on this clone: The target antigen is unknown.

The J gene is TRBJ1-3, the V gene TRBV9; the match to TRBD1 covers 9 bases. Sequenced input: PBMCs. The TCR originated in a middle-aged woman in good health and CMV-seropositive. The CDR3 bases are TGTGCCAGCAGCTATTGGACAGGGGATTTCTCTGGAAACACCATATATTTT. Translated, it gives CASSYWTGDFSGNTIYF. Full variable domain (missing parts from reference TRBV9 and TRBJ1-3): DSGVTQTPKHLITATGQRVTLRCSPRSGDLSVYWYQQSLDQGLQFLIQYYNGEERAKGNILERFSAQQFPDLHSELNLSSLELGDSALYFCASSYWTGDFSGNTIYFGEGSWLTVV.